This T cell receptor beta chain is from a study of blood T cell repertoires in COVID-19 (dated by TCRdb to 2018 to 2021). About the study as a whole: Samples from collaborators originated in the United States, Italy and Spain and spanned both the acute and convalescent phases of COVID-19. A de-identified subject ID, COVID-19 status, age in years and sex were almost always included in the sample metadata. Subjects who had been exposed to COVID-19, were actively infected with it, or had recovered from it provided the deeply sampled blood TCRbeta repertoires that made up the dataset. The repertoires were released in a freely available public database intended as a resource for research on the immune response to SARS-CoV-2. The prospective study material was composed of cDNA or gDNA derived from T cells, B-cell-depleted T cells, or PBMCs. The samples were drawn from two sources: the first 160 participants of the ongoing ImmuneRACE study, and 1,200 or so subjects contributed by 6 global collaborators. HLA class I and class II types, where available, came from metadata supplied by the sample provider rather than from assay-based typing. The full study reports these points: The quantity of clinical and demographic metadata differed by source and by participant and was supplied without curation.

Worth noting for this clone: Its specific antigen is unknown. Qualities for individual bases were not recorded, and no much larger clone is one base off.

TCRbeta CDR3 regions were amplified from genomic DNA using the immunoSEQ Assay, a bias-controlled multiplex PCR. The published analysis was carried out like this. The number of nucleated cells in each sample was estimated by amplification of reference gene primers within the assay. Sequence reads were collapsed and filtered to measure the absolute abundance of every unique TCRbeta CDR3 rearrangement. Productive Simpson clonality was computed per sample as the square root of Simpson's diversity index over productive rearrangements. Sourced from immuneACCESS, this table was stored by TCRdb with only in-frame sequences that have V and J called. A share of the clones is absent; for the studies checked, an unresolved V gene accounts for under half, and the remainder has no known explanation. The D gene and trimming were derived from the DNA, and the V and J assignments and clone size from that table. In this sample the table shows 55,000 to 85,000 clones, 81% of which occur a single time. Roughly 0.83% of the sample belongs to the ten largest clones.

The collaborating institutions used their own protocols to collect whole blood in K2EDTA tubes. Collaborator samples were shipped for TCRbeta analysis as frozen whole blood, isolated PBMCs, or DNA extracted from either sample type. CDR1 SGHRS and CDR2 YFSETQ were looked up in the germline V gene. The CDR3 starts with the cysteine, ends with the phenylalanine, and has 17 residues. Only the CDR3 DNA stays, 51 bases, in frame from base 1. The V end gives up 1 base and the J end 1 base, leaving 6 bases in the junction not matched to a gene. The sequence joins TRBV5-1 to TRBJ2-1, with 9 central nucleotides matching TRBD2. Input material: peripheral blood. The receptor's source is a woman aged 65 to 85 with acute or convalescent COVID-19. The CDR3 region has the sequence CASSLTPSGISYNEQFF. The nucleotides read TGCGCCAGCAGCTTGACCCCTAGCGGGATTTCCTACAATGAGCAGTTCTTC.